One and the same sample provided the 13 T cell receptor beta chains below, sequenced in a study of shared clonotypes between healthy human individuals. Sequencing used immunoSEQ multiplex PCR; TCRdb keeps in-frame clones, though not all of them. The table shows about 480,000 clones, with around 79% occurring only once. Material for sequencing was PBMCs. Receptor source: a woman in her thirties or forties in good health. Some clones in this sample may be carry-over from other donors' samples.

The rearrangement uses TRBV7-9 and TRBJ2-3; 9 positions agree with TRBD2. Germline V CDR1 and CDR2: SEHNR, FQNEAQ (reference sequence). The CDR3 consists of 14 residues. The CDR3 loop reads CAVLLAGDADTQYF. CDR3 sequence (DNA): TGTGCGGTTCTCTTAGCGGGAGACGCAGATACGCAGTATTTT.

With regard to this clone: The junction and the germline gene differ at one end; a read error may be behind it. Other DNA sequences in this specimen translate into the identical CDR3. The rearrangement joins TRBV7-7 to TRBJ2-5; TRBD1 aligns across 7 bases. Germline V gene sequence: CDR1 SSHAT, CDR2 FNYEAQ (reference sequence). The CDR3 sequence is 15 residues long. CDR3 residues: CASSKRTGHTETQYF. In DNA, the CDR3 is TGTGCTAGCAGCAAACGGACAGGCCACACAGAAACCCAGTACTTC.

The chain recombines TRBV7-2 with TRBJ2-1, with 9 bases that match TRBD2. The ends lost 1 base at V and 9 bases at J; junction bases unmatched: 13. The CDR3 extends over 17 amino acids. The germline gives CDR1 SGHTA, CDR2 FQGNSA. The CDR3 bases are TGTGCCAGCAGCTTAGTATCCCCTCTAGCGGGGCGGGGTGAGCAGTTCTTC. It is translated as CASSLVSPLAGRGEQFF.

CDR3 in DNA: TGTGCCAGCAGCGGGGATCGAGCGGGAAGGGGGGAGCTGTTTTTT. This encodes CASSGDRAGRGELFF. The gene calls are TRBV2 and TRBJ2-2, with 7 bases fitting TRBD2. With V trimmed by 6 bases and J by 8 bases, 12 bases remained unmatched. CDR1 and CDR2 (germline): SNHLY, FYNNEI. The CDR3 totals 15 residues.

This clone is a singleton in its sample. Other DNA sequences in this sample translate to the same CDR3. V is TRBV7-9 and J is TRBJ2-1; possible D gene TRBD2, 6 bases. Trimming took off 5 bases at V and 1 base at J, with 12 bases between the two ends. The CDR3 runs 15 residues. Germline V CDR1 and CDR2: SEHNR, FQNEAQ (reference sequence). The CDR3 coding sequence is TGTGCCAGCAGCCCCCGTCGGGGGTCCTACAATGAGCAGTTCTTC. This gives the protein CASSPRRGSYNEQFF.

The chain carries TRBV7-3 and TRBJ2-4; possible D gene TRBD2, 6 bases. Germline loops: CDR1 SGHTA, CDR2 FQGTGA. The length of the CDR3 is 15 residues. Trimming stripped 3 bases from V and 5 bases from J, with 14 bases between. DNA of the CDR3: TGTGCCAGCAGCTTGAATAGCGGAGGCCAAAACATTCAGTACTTC. This gives the protein CASSLNSGGQNIQYF.

This clone was picked up one time. This chain uses TRBV5-1 with TRBJ2-2, with D possibly being TRBD1 (6 bases). The CDR3 covers 16 residues. From germline, CDR1 is SGHRS and CDR2 YFSETQ. Trimming shortened V by 4 bases and J by 4 bases, and 17 bases separated the two germline ends. The CDR3 spells CASSNTGLRGTGELFF. CDR3 DNA: TGCGCCAGCAGCAATACAGGGCTTAGGGGCACCGGGGAGCTGTTTTTT.

This rearrangement joins TRBV5-1 to TRBJ1-6; maybe TRBD1 (6 bases). Looked up from germline, CDR1 is SGHRS and CDR2 is YFSETQ. The CDR3 sequence is 14 residues long. Between the trimmed V and J ends, which lost 1 base and 8 bases, there was a span of 10 bases. The DNA of the CDR3 is TGCGCCAGCAGCTTGCGACAGGAGGATTCACCCCTCCACTTT. It specifies CASSLRQEDSPLHF.

The rearrangement links TRBV29-1 to TRBJ2-7; 9 bases agree with TRBD2. The CDR3 is 13 residues long. J lost 2 bases, V lost 3 bases, and 2 bases had no gene match. Per germline, CDR1 SQVTM and CDR2 ANQGSEA. The CDR3 nucleotides are TGCAGCGTTGACGCTAGCGGGACCTACGAGCAGTACTTC. Protein: CSVDASGTYEQYF.

The table lists this clone with a count of one. The V gene is TRBV7-2, the J gene TRBJ1-5; 9 bases are shared with TRBD1. Germline values: CDR1 SGHTA, CDR2 FQGNSA. CDR3 size: 16 residues. Losses at the gene ends were 4 bases for V and 1 base for J; bases not matched to a gene: 5. The CDR3 bases are TGTGCCAGCAGCTCACAGGGGGCAGGGAGCAATCAGCCCCAGCATTTT. Translation: CASSSQGAGSNQPQHF.

V gene TRBV11-2 combines with J gene TRBJ2-1, with 11 bases aligning to TRBD2. Looked up from germline, CDR1 is SGHAT and CDR2 is FQNNGV. V shed 5 bases, J shed 0 bases, and the junction held 12 bases outside the gene matches. The CDR3 is 19 residues long. The CDR3 here is CASSLGTSGIRTSYNEQFF. DNA for the CDR3: TGTGCCAGCAGCCTCGGGACTAGCGGAATACGTACCTCCTACAATGAGCAGTTCTTC. The complete variable domain, with remaining parts taken from reference TRBV11-2 and TRBJ2-1, reads EAGVAQSPRYKIIEKRQSVAFWCNPISGHATLYWYQQILGQGPKLLIQFQNNGVVDDSQLPKDRFSAERLKGVDSTLKIQPAKLEDSAVYLCASSLGTSGIRTSYNEQFFGPGTRLTVL.

CDR3 nucleotides: TGTGCCAGCAGTGAAGCTGGGTGGTCTTGGGTTATGGCCTACGAGCAGTACTTC. Its protein is CASSEAGWSWVMAYEQYF. The V and J genes are TRBV6-1 and TRBJ2-7; D not resolved. The CDR3 totals 18 residues. CDR1 is MNHNS and CDR2 is SASEGT in the germline V gene. With 0 bases removed from V and 2 bases from J, the gap between germline ends came to 20 bases.

This chain uses TRBV4-1 with TRBJ2-1, with no clear D. CDR3 length equals 13 residues. V was shortened by 1 base and J by 6 bases, with 7 bases between the two germline ends. Germline CDR1 reads MGHRA; CDR2 reads YSYEKL. The CDR3 is CASSQGAINEQFF. CDR3 nucleotide sequence: TGCGCCAGCAGCCAAGGTGCGATCAATGAGCAGTTCTTC.